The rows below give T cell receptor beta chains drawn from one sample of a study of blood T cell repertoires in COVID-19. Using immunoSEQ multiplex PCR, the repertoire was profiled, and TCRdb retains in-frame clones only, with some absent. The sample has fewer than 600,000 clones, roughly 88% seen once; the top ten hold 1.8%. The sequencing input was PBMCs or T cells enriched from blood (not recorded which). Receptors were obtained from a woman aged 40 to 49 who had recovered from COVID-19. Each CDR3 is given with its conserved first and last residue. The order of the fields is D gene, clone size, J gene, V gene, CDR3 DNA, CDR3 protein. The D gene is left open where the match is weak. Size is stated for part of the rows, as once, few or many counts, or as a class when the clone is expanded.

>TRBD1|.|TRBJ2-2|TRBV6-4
TGTGCCAGCAGTGAAGACCAGGGGGCGCCCGGGGAGCTGTTTTTT
CASSEDQGAPGELFF
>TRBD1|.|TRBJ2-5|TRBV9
TGTGCCAGCAGCACGGGACAGGGACTGCAAGAGACCCAGTACTTC
CASSTGQGLQETQYF
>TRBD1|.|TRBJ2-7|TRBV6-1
TGTGCCAGCAGGCAAACAGGGGGTCCCTACGAGCAGTACTTC
CASRQTGGPYEQYF
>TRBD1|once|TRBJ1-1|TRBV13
TGTGCCAGCAGCTTACGGGGGACAGGCAGGTATGGTGCTTTCTTT
CASSLRGTGRYGAFF
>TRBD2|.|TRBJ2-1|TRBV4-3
TGCGCCAGCAGCCAAACTTCGGGACTAGCGGGATCCTACAATGAGCAGTTCTTC
CASSQTSGLAGSYNEQFF
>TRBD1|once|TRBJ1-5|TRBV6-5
TGTGCCAGCAGCCCCGCGGACAGGGAGAGTCTGCCCCAGCATTTT
CASSPADRESLPQHF
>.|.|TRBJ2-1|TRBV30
TGTGCCTGGAGCCGTTACAATGAGCAGTTCTTC
CAWSRYNEQFF
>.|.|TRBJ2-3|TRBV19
TGTGCCAGTAGTATATTGGGGCTACGCACAGATACGCAGTATTTT
CASSILGLRTDTQYF
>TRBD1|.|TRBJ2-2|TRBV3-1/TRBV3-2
TGTGCCAGCAGCCAATTTCAGGGGGCCGGGGAGCTGTTTTTT
CASSQFQGAGELFF
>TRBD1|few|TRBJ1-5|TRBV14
TGTGCCAGCAGCCGTAAGACAGGGGGGGTGGACAATCAGCCCCAGCATTTT
CASSRKTGGVDNQPQHF
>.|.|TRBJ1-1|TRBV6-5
TGTGCCAGCAGCCAAACGCAGGGGCCTAACACTGAAGCTTTCTTT
CASSQTQGPNTEAFF
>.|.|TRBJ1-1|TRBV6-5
TGTGCCAGCAGTTACTCTGGGGGCGGCACTGAAGCTTTCTTT
CASSYSGGGTEAFF
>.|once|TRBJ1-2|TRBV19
TGTGCCAGTAGTATAGGAGCTTTTTCTAACTATGGCTACACCTTC
CASSIGAFSNYGYTF
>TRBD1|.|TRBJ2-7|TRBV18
TGTGCCAGCTCACCGGAGATTTACAGGGGCGAGCAGTACTTC
CASSPEIYRGEQYF
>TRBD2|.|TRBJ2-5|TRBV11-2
TGTGCCAGCAGCTTGGGACTAGCGATCGACCAAGAGACCCAGTACTTC
CASSLGLAIDQETQYF
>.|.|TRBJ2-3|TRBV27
TGTGCCACCCAGTTTATCGCGGGCGGGGAACCTTCGGATACGCAGTATTTT
CATQFIAGGEPSDTQYF
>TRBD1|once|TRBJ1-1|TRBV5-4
TGTGCCAGCAGCCGGACAGGGGGAAACACTGAAGCTTTCTTT
CASSRTGGNTEAFF
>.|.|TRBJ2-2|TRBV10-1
TGCGCCAGCAGTGAGTCCCTGACCGGGGAGCTGTTTTTT
CASSESLTGELFF